Following are 13 T cell receptor beta chains from one sample sequenced in a study of T cells in tuberculosis. The table came from immunoSEQ multiplex PCR; TCRdb's copy has only in-frame clones and leaves some out. Of approximately 59,000 clones in the sample, approximately 81% were seen once. Cells were sorted from thawed PBMC rested overnight and stained with GMM-loaded CD1B tetramer, viability dye and anti-CD3. The lipid loaded on the CD1B tetramers was C32 glucose monomycolate from Rhodococcus equi. The sequenced sample was CD1b-GMM tetramer-negative cells sorted from PBMCs. All receptors derive from an adult woman with latent tuberculosis.

The V gene is TRBV11-2, the J gene TRBJ1-1; D might be TRBD1 (5 bases). Germline-derived CDR1 and CDR2 are SGHAT and FQNNGV. V lost 1 base, J lost 1 base, and 10 bases lay in between. The CDR3 consists of 15 residues. This chain's CDR3 is CASSLAGRANTEAFF. The CDR3 DNA follows: TGTGCCAGCAGCTTAGCAGGGCGAGCGAACACTGAAGCTTTCTTT.

This chain uses TRBV2 with TRBJ2-2; TRBD1 might be the D (7 bases). V lost 3 bases and J 1 base, leaving 15 bases between the germline ends. CDR1 is SNHLY, CDR2 FYNNEI, per germline. There are 17 residues in the CDR3. CDR3 residues: CASSDPGGGWNTGELFF. The CDR3, as DNA: TGTGCCAGCAGTGACCCAGGAGGGGGCTGGAACACCGGGGAGCTGTTTTTT.

In its sample, this clone was seen a few times. The CDR3 reads CASTGTPDTEAFF. Written as DNA, the CDR3 is TGTGCCAGCACCGGGACTCCGGACACTGAAGCTTTCTTT. V is TRBV6-1 and J is TRBJ1-1; tentatively, D is TRBD1 (5 bases). From germline, CDR1 is MNHNS and CDR2 SASEGT. This CDR3 is built from 13 residues. V shed 7 bases and J shed 3 bases, with 12 bases lying between them.

In its sample, this clone was seen a few times. The rearrangement links TRBV5-1 to TRBJ2-7, with 7 bases lining up with TRBD1. The V gene's germline CDR1 is SGHRS and CDR2 YFSETQ. This CDR3 has 16 amino acids. The V and J ends lost 3 bases and 4 bases, in that order; junction bases with no gene match: 13. The CDR3 loop reads CASSSEQGRPKYEQYF. CDR3 DNA: TGCGCCAGCAGCTCGGAACAGGGGCGGCCAAAGTACGAGCAGTACTTC.

This clone showed up just a few times. The chain carries TRBV6-5 and TRBJ2-1; D remains ambiguous. The CDR3 consists of 16 residues. Trimming took off 4 bases at V and 5 bases at J, with 18 bases between the two ends. CDR1 and CDR2 from the germline V gene are MNHEY and SVGAGI. The CDR3 loop is CASSFHQTAQDNEQFF. The CDR3 nucleotides read TGTGCCAGCAGTTTTCACCAGACCGCCCAGGACAATGAGCAGTTCTTC.

The CDR3 DNA follows: TGTGCCAGCGGTCTTAAACAGGGGTATCAGCCCCAGCATTTT. Residues: CASGLKQGYQPQHF. V usage is TRBV2 and J usage is TRBJ1-5; 7 bases are shared with TRBD1. The CDR3 is 14 amino acids. The J segment lost 5 bases and the V segment lost 8 bases, leaving 9 bases of the junction unmatched. Germline CDR1 is SNHLY and CDR2 is FYNNEI.

This clone was picked up one time. The chain links TRBV5-1 to TRBJ2-2; D perhaps matches TRBD2 (5 bases). This CDR3 is 18 amino acids long. CDR1 is SGHRS, CDR2 YFSETQ, per germline. Trimming pared 4 bases from V and 2 bases from J, leaving 21 bases between. The CDR3 coding sequence is TGCGCCAGCAGCGGCCGGGAAATAGTCGCTTCCAACACCGGGGAGCTGTTTTTT. Amino acids: CASSGREIVASNTGELFF.

V usage is TRBV4-3 and J usage is TRBJ1-1; D is perhaps TRBD1 (6 bases). CDR3 length: 17 residues. CDR1 is LGHNA, CDR2 YSLEER, per germline. Between the trimmed V and J ends, which lost 0 bases and 1 base, there was a span of 15 bases. The DNA for the CDR3 is TGCGCCAGCAGCCAAGATAGGGGCAGGGGAACGAACACTGAAGCTTTCTTT. It codes for CASSQDRGRGTNTEAFF.

Points on this clone: Different DNA sequences within this sample yield the same CDR3. The V and J genes are TRBV4-2 and TRBJ1-6; 8 nucleotides match TRBD1. The trim removed 3 bases at V and 10 bases at J, leaving 8 bases unmatched. The CDR3 totals 15 residues. Germline values: CDR1 LGHNA, CDR2 YNFKEQ. CDR3 coding DNA: TGTGCCAGCAGCCAGGACAGGGAGAGGCGATCACCCCTCCACTTT. Its translation: CASSQDRERRSPLHF.

The rearrangement joins TRBV11-3 to TRBJ2-2; D unclear. Trimming took 5 bases from V and 3 from J, leaving 7 bases between them. Per germline, CDR1 SGHNT and CDR2 YENEEA. This CDR3 is 13 amino acids long. This CDR3 reads CASSTEDTGELFF. The CDR3 region has the DNA TGTGCCAGCAGCACAGAAGACACCGGGGAGCTGTTTTTT. Together with reference TRBV11-3 and TRBJ2-2, the CDR3 gives the full variable domain: EAGVVQSPRYKIIEKKQPVAFWCNPISGHNTLYWYLQNLGQGPELLIRYENEEAVDDSQLPKDRFSAERLKGVDSTLKIQPAELGDSAVYLCASSTEDTGELFFGEGSRLTVL.

The chain couples TRBV2 to TRBJ2-1; 8 nucleotides agree with TRBD2. Trimming cost V 7 bases and J 1 base; bases outside gene matches: 6. Germline loops: CDR1 SNHLY, CDR2 FYNNEI. The CDR3 totals 15 residues. This CDR3 reads CASTFSGGSYNEQFF. The DNA for the CDR3 is TGTGCCAGCACCTTCAGCGGGGGTTCCTACAATGAGCAGTTCTTC. The full variable domain, its missing parts supplied by reference TRBV2 and TRBJ2-1, is EPEVTQTPSHQVTQMGQEVILRCVPISNHLYFYWYRQILGQKVEFLVSFYNNEISEKSEIFDDQFSVERPDGSNFTLKIRSTKLEDSAMYFCASTFSGGSYNEQFFGPGTRLTVL.

Regarding this clone: This CDR3 is also generated by other DNA sequences in the sample. This rearrangement joins TRBV11-2 to TRBJ2-3, with 7 bases that match TRBD1. The CDR3 consists of 15 residues. CDR1 and CDR2 (germline): SGHAT, FQNNGV. With V trimmed by 7 bases and J by 1 base, 8 bases remained unmatched. The CDR3 bases are TGTGCCAGCATGCTGCTGGGGACAGGCACAGATACGCAGTATTTT. Protein: CASMLLGTGTDTQYF.

V gene TRBV21-1 combines with J gene TRBJ2-7; TRBD2 is taken as the D call from the table, unchecked against the DNA. TRBV21-1 is noted as a pseudogene. The CDR3 is 17 amino acids. In DNA form, the CDR3 reads TGTGCCAGCAGCAAATCATCACGGCTAGCGGGAGTCACCGAGCAGTACTTC. Amino acids: CASSKSSRLAGVTEQYF.